This entry features one T cell receptor (beta chain) sequence. What it recognizes is unknown. V dropped 7 bases and J dropped 7 bases, with 17 bases sitting between them. Germline V gene data show CDR1 as MDHEN and CDR2 as SYDVKM. This CDR3 region has 15 residues. Only in-frame clones appear in the TCRdb table, and some are missing; sequencing was by immunoSEQ multiplex PCR. The table lists about 13,000 clones, around four fifths of them singletons. Each patient's relapse followed autologous stem cell transplantation, and brentuximab vedotin exposure varied. By magnetic negative selection, CD8+ T cells were isolated from the thawed PBMCs. This entry comes from a study of PD-1 blockade in classical Hodgkin lymphoma. The study, taken as a whole, reports: Partial responders and progressors had significantly lower baseline TCR diversity.

The source is a human donor with classical Hodgkin lymphoma. The sample consisted of CD8+ T cells from blood, taken at baseline. The chain combines TRBV28 with TRBJ1-6; D may be TRBD1 (6 bases). The CDR3 coding sequence is TGTGCCAGCACCGACTGGGACACTCGAAATTCACCCCTCCACTTT. This codes for CASTDWDTRNSPLHF.